The text below deals with one T cell receptor (beta chain). Authors' analysis steps: Amplification with reference gene primers provided the estimates of nucleated cell counts. Generated by immunoSEQ multiplex PCR, the TCRdb table keeps only in-frame clones and is missing some. The V and J calls and the clone size are those of that table, but D and trimming were determined from the DNA. The sample carries 200,000 to 300,000 clones, over 70% recorded once. These data belong to a study of blood T cell repertoires in COVID-19. Turning to the study itself: Both acute and convalescent COVID-19 samples were obtained from the United States, Italy and Spain. T cells, B-cell-depleted T cells, or PBMCs provided the cDNA or gDNA that served as material.

Germline CDR1 reads LGHDT; CDR2 reads YNNKEL (reference sequence). V dropped 5 bases and J dropped 2; count of bases not matched to a gene: 18. The CDR3 spans 20 residues. The TCR comes from a human donor in a cohort sampled during active COVID-19. The genes are TRBV3-1 (or the pseudogene TRBV3-2) and TRBJ1-3; 10 bases map to TRBD1. The sample taken for sequencing was peripheral blood. This CDR3 reads CASSAYMRSGQGSAGNTIYF. The CDR3 coding sequence is TGTGCCAGCAGCGCCTATATGAGATCGGGACAGGGGAGTGCTGGAAACACCATATATTTT.